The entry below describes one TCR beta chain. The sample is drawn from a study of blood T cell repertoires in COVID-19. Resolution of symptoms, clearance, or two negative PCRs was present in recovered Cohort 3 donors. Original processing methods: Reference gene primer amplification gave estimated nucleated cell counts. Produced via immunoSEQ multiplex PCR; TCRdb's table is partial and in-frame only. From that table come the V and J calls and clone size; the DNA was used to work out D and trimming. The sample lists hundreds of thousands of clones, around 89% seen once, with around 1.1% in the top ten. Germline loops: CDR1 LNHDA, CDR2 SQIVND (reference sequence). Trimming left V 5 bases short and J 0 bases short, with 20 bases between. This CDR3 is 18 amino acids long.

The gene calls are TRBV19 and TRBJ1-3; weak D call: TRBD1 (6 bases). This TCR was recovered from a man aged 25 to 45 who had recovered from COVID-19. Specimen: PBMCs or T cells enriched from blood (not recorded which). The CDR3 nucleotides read TGTGCCAGTAGTCTAAACAGGGCAGGGACGAGCTCTGGAAACACCATATATTTT. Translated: CASSLNRAGTSSGNTIYF.